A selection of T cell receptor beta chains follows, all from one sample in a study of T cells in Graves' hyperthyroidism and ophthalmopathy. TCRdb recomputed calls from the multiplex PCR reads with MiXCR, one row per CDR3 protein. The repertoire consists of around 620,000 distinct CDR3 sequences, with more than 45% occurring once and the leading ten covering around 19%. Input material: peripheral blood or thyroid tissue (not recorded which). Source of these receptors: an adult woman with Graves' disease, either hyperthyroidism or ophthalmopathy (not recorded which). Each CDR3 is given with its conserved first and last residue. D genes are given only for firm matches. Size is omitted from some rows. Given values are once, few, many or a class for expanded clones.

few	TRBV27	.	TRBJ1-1	TGTGCCAGCAGTTGGACACGTGCGGAAAGGGACACTGAAGCTTTCTTT	CASSWTRAERDTEAFF
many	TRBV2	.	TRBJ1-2	TGTGCCAGCATTTGGGCCCAGGGCTATGGCTACACCTTC	CASIWAQGYGYTF
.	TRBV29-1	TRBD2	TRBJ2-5	TGCAGCGGATCGAGCGGAGGGGTGGGGAGGGTGACCCAGTACTTC	CSGSSGGVGRVTQYF
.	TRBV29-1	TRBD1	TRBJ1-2	TGCAGCGGATCAGGGGGGCTCAACTATGGCTACACCTTC	CSGSGGLNYGYTF
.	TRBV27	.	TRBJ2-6	TGTGCCAGCAGTTTATTGCTCGCTAGCTCTGGGGCCAACGTCCTGACTTTC	CASSLLLASSGANVLTF
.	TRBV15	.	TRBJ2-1	TGTGCCACCAGCAGAGGACTATCCGGAGAGGCCTACAATGAGCAGTTCTTC	CATSRGLSGEAYNEQFF
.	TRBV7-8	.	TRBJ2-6	TGTGCCAGCAGCGCAGACAGGGCCAACGTCCTGACTTTC	CASSADRANVLTF
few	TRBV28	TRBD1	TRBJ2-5	TGTGCCAGCAGTTTTCCTGGACAGGGGGAGACCCAGTACTTC	CASSFPGQGETQYF
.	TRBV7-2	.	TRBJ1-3	TGTGCCAGCAGCTCCGACGGAATCCTTGGCTCTGGAAACACCATATATTTT	CASSSDGILGSGNTIYF
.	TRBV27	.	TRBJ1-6	TGTGCCAGCAGTAAGGACCCGGGGTTCGAGGATTCACCCCTCCACTTT	CASSKDPGFEDSPLHF
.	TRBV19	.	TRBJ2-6	TGTGCCAGTAGTATAGGCCCCTGGCTCCCTGAAGCTTTC	CASSIGPWLPEAF
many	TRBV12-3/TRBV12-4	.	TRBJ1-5	TGTGCCAGCAGATCCCGTCCTAAGCCCCAGCATTTT	CASRSRPKPQHF
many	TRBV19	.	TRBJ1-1	TGTGCCAGTAGGCTGTTGGGGGGCGAAGCTTTCTTT	CASRLLGGEAFF
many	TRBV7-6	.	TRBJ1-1	TGTGCCAGCAGCCCGGTTCGGGCGGGGACTGAAGCTTTCTTT	CASSPVRAGTEAFF
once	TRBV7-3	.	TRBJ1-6	TGTGCCAGCAGCCTCCCCGTCGGGGATTCACCCCTCCACTTT	CASSLPVGDSPLHF
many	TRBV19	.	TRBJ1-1	TGTGCCACCGAGGGACGAAGTAAAGCTTTCTTT	CATEGRSKAFF
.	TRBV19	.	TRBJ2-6	TGTGCCAGTAGTATGGGGGGTACGGCCTACGTCCTGACTTTC	CASSMGGTAYVLTF
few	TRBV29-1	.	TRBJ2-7	TGCAGCGTTGAATGGGAGGGGGACTACGAGCAGTACTTC	CSVEWEGDYEQYF
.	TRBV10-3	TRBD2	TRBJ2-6	TGTGCCAGCAGGACGGGAGGGGCTGGGGCCAACGTCCTGACTTTC	CASRTGGAGANVLTF
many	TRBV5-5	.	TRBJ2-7	TGTGCCAGCAGGACGACAGGTCGCTACGAGCAGTACTTC	CASRTTGRYEQYF
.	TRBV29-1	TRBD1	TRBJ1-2	TGCAGCGTTGATCCCCGGGACAGGGTGAACTATGGCTACACCTTC	CSVDPRDRVNYGYTF
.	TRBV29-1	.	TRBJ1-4	TGCAGCGTAATGGGGAGCTCTGGAAAACTGTTTTTT	CSVMGSSGKLFF
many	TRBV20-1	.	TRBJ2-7	TGCAGTGCCCAGAGACCTTCCTACGAGCAGTACTTC	CSAQRPSYEQYF
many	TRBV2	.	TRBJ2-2	TGTGCCAGCAGCAAAGAGGGCACCGGGGAGCTGTTTTTT	CASSKEGTGELFF
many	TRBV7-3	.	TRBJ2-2	TGTGCCAGCAGCACGGGACTCTCATTCACCGGGGAGCTGTTTTTT	CASSTGLSFTGELFF
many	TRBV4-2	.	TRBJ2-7	TGTGCCAGCAGCCAAGGGGACTCCCGAAGGAGGAACGAGCAGTACTTC	CASSQGDSRRRNEQYF
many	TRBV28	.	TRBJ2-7	TGTGCCAGCAGTACGAGTCTCTACGAGCAGTACTTC	CASSTSLYEQYF
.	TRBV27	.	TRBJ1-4	TGTGCCAGCAGTTTATCTTTTTCAGTCCGGGAAAAACTGTTTTTT	CASSLSFSVREKLFF
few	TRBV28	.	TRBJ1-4	TGTGCCAGCAGCATTAGGGCAGGGCGGAGAGAAAAACTGTTTTTT	CASSIRAGRREKLFF
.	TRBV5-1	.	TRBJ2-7	TGCGCCAGCAGCTTGGTAGGAACTACCCAGGATGGCGAGCAGTACTTC	CASSLVGTTQDGEQYF
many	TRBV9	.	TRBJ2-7	TGTGCCAGCAGCGTAGGGGACATCGCCTACGAGCAGTACTTC	CASSVGDIAYEQYF
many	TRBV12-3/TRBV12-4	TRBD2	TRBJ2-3	TGTGCCAGCACTTGGGGGGGAAACACAGATACGCAGTATTTT	CASTWGGNTDTQYF
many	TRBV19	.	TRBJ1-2	TGTGCCAGTATAGGGCAGGCTAACTTCGTCTATGGCTACACCTTC	CASIGQANFVYGYTF
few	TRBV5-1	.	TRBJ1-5	TGCGCCAGCAGCTTAACTGAAGGTCAGCCCCAGCATTTT	CASSLTEGQPQHF
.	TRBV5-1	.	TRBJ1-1	TGCGCCAGCAGCTCGGGGAACGGGTTGTACACTGAAGCTTTCTTT	CASSSGNGLYTEAFF
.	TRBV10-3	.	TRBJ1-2	TGTGCCATCAATGACGACGGAAGGAACTATGGCTACACCTTC	CAINDDGRNYGYTF
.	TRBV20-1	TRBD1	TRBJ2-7	TGCAGTGCTAGGGGGACAGGGGTCTCCGAGCAGTACTTC	CSARGTGVSEQYF
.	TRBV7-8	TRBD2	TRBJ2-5	TGTGCCAGCAGCTTAGGTTGGACTAGCGGGGAGACCCAGTACTTC	CASSLGWTSGETQYF
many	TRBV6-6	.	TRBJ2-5	TGTGCCAGCAGTCCCGCCGAGTTCCAAGAGACCCAGTACTTC	CASSPAEFQETQYF
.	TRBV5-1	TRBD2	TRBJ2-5	TGCGCCAGCAGCTTGGTTGGACTAGAATCTACCCAGTACTTC	CASSLVGLESTQYF
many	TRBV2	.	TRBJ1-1	TGTGCCAGCAACAGGGTAAGGGTTATGAACACTGAAGCTTTCTTT	CASNRVRVMNTEAFF
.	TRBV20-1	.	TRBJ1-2	TGCAGTGCTGAGGGGGGGGAAGCTAACTATGGCTACACCTTC	CSAEGGEANYGYTF
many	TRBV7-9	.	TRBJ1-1	TGTGCCAGCAGCTTAGCGCGGGGGGATACAACTGAAGCTTTCTTT	CASSLARGDTTEAFF
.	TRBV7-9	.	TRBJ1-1	TGTGCCAGCAGCGCAACCACCAGCACTGAAGCTTTCTTT	CASSATTSTEAFF
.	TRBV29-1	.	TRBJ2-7	TGCAGCGTTGAGGAAGCTAGCTCCTACAATGAGCAGTACTTC	CSVEEASSYNEQYF
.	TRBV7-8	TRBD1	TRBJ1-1	TGTGCCAGCAGCCTGACAGGGGGAGCTTTCTTT	CASSLTGGAFF
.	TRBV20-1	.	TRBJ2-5	TGCAGTGCTAGAGTGCAGGGTGGGGAGACCCAGTACTTC	CSARVQGGETQYF
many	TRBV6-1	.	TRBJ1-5	TGTGCCAGCAGTGAAGCGGGGCAGAACAATCAGCCCCAGCATTTT	CASSEAGQNNQPQHF
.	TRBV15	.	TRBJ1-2	.	CATSRDPNPWGTGNTF
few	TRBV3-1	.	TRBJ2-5	TGTGCCAGCAGCCACCTTGAGGACTTCCAAGAGACCCAGTACTTC	CASSHLEDFQETQYF
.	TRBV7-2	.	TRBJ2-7	TGTGCCAGCAGCTTTCGGCAGAGAGGTGTTGTGCAGTACTTC	CASSFRQRGVVQYF
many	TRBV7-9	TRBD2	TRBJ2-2	TGTGCCAGCAACCAAGCGGGAGTTCTCCCCGGGGAGCTGTTTTTT	CASNQAGVLPGELFF
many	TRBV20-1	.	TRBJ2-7	TGCAGTGCTAGAGGCCTGGACGACGAGCAGTACTTC	CSARGLDDEQYF
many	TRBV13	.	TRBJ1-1	TGTGCCAGCAGCTTAACTTGGGGGCCCAACACTGAAGCTTTCTTT	CASSLTWGPNTEAFF
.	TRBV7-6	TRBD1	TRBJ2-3	TGTGCCAGCAGCCTACAGGGGGCCGCGCAGTATTTT	CASSLQGAAQYF
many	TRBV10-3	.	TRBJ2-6	TGTGCCATCAGCCCGGGGTCTGGGGCCAACGTCCTGACTTTC	CAISPGSGANVLTF
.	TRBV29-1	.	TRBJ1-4	TGCAGCGTGACAAAAAGTGAAAAACTGTTTTTT	CSVTKSEKLFF
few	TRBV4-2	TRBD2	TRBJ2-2	TGTGCCAGCAGCCAAATAACTAGCGGGCACACCGGGGAGCTGTTTTTT	CASSQITSGHTGELFF
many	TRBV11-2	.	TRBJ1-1	TGTGCCAGCAGCTTTAGGCCAGGGGAGACTGAAGCTTTCTTT	CASSFRPGETEAFF
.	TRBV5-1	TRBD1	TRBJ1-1	TGCGCCAGCAAGGAGGCTAGCGGGACAGCGTCAGAAGCTTTCTTT	CASKEASGTASEAFF